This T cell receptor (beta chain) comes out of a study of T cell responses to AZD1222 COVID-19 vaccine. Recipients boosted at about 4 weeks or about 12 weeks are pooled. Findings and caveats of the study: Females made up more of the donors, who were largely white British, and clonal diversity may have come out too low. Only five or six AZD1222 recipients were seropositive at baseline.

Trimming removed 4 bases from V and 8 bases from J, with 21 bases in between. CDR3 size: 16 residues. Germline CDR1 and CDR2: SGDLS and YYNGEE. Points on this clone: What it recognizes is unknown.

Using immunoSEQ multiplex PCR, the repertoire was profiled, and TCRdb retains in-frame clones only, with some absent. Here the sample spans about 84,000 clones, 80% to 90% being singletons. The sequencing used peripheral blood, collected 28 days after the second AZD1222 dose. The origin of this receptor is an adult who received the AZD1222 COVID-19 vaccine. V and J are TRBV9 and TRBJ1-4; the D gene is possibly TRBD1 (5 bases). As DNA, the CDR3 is TGTGCCAGCAGCCCCCGACTTGGGGGAGGTGAGGAAAAACTGTTTTTT. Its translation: CASSPRLGGGEEKLFF.